This entry lists 17 T cell receptor beta chains sequenced from one sample in a study of T cell changes during pregnancy in multiple sclerosis. The data were produced by immunoSEQ multiplex PCR, yet TCRdb's version contains in-frame clones alone and is incomplete. This table holds over 40,000 clones, 80% to 95% found once. The specimen was peripheral blood, collected in the third trimester of pregnancy. Receptor source: a female donor with multiple sclerosis, enrolled in a pregnancy study.

The V call is TRBV9, the J call TRBJ2-1; TRBD2 aligns across 10 bases. The CDR3 has 16 residues. Looked up from germline, CDR1 is SGDLS and CDR2 is YYNGEE. With 0 bases clipped from V and 5 bases from J, the junction kept 5 bases outside the gene matches. DNA of the CDR3: TGTGCCAGCAGCGTAGTCGCTAGCGGGAGTCACAATGAGCAGTTCTTC. This encodes CASSVVASGSHNEQFF.

The chain has TRBV6-6 and TRBJ1-2; 10 bases fit TRBD1. In germline, CDR1 is MNHNY, CDR2 SVGAGI (reference sequence). The CDR3 consists of 11 residues. V lost 6 bases and J lost 14; bases outside the gene matches: 6. Here the CDR3 reads CASSRGQGKTF. Written as DNA, the CDR3 is TGTGCCAGCAGCCGGGGACAGGGGAAGACCTTC.

The rearrangement uses TRBV19 and TRBJ2-2, with D uncertain. Germline V gene sequence: CDR1 LNHDA, CDR2 SQIVND (reference sequence). The CDR3 has 13 amino acids. V was pared by 10 bases and J by 4 bases, with 13 bases between. CDR3 nucleotide sequence: TGTGCCACACAAGACATCTTCACCGGGGAGCTGTTTTTT. It encodes CATQDIFTGELFF.

CDR3 sequence reads: CASRRTSGGNEQFF. For the CDR3, the DNA is TGTGCCAGCAGGAGGACTAGCGGGGGGAATGAGCAGTTCTTC. V is TRBV7-9 and J is TRBJ2-1, with 14 bases fitting TRBD2. V was pared by 6 bases and J by 7 bases, with 2 bases of the junction left unmatched. Looked up from germline, CDR1 is SEHNR and CDR2 is FQNEAQ (reference sequence). The length of the CDR3 is 14 residues. The full variable domain, completed using reference TRBV7-9 and TRBJ2-1, is DTGVSQNPRHKITKRGQNVTFRCDPISEHNRLYWYRQTLGQGPEFLTYFQNEAQLEKSRLLSDRFSAERPKGSFSTLEIQRTEQGDSAMYLCASRRTSGGNEQFFGPGTRLTVL.

This clone was observed a few times. A read error may account for a junction end that differs from germline. The chain couples TRBV7-7 to TRBJ1-1, with TRBD1 matching over 7 bases. There are 13 residues in the CDR3. From germline, CDR1 is SSHAT and CDR2 FNYEAQ (reference sequence). Written as DNA, the CDR3 is TGTGCTAGCAGCTTAGGGGGACAGAGTGAAGCTTTCTTT. Protein product: CASSLGGQSEAFF.

CDR3 sequence (DNA): TGTGCCAGCAGCCAAGGGACAGACTCCTACAATGAGCAGTTCTTC. Residues: CASSQGTDSYNEQFF. The chain uses TRBV7-9 and TRBJ2-1; 7 positions match TRBD1. Germline CDR1 SEHNR, CDR2 FQNEAQ (reference sequence). V was pared by 5 bases and J by 0 bases, with 4 bases of the junction left unmatched. This CDR3 is 15 amino acids long.

This clone is medium-sized (0.01 to 0.1%) within its sample. The V and J genes are TRBV27 and TRBJ1-2; TRBD1 matches at 10 bases. Trimming cost V 3 bases and J 14 bases; bases outside gene matches: 9. This CDR3 has 13 amino acids. Germline CDR1 and CDR2: MNHEY and SMNVEV (reference sequence). The CDR3 DNA reads TGTGCCAGCAGTTTCCCGGGACAGGGGCCCCTGACCTTC. This encodes CASSFPGQGPLTF.

The rearrangement links TRBV30 to TRBJ1-2; the D gene is possibly TRBD1 (6 bases). The CDR3 runs to 12 residues. Deletions cut 1 base from V and 8 bases from J, with 11 bases between. CDR1 and CDR2 (germline): GTSNPN, SVGIG (reference sequence). The CDR3 DNA reads TGTGCCTGGAGTGCGTCAGGGGTGGGCTACACCTTC. This codes for CAWSASGVGYTF.

V usage is TRBV14 and J usage is TRBJ2-1, with D tentatively TRBD1 (5 bases). With 2 bases removed from V and 5 bases from J, the gap between germline ends came to 7 bases. CDR1 and CDR2 from the germline V gene are SGHDN and FVKESK. The CDR3 contains 13 residues. CDR3 nucleotides: TGTGCCAGCAGCCAAATGGGGCACAATGAGCAGTTCTTC. Protein: CASSQMGHNEQFF.

J is TRBJ2-7 and V is TRBV6-5, with D possibly matching TRBD1 (6 bases). V was cut by 6 bases and J by 7 bases, with 19 bases left in between. The CDR3 sequence is 14 residues long. From germline, CDR1 is MNHEY and CDR2 SVGAGI. The CDR3 protein is CASSPRGVVREQYF. In DNA form, the CDR3 reads TGTGCCAGCAGCCCCAGGGGAGTAGTGCGGGAGCAGTACTTC.

This clone has a single count. This chain uses TRBV27 with TRBJ1-5; D perhaps matches TRBD1 (6 bases). Germline V gives CDR1 MNHEY, CDR2 SMNVEV (reference sequence). CDR3 length: 14 residues. Trimming removed 0 bases from V and 6 bases from J, with 9 bases in between. CDR3 sequence: CASSLSGGVQPQHF. In DNA, the CDR3 is TGTGCCAGCAGTTTATCAGGGGGGGTTCAGCCCCAGCATTTT.

The genes are TRBV11-3 and TRBJ2-7; tentatively, D is TRBD1 (6 bases). This CDR3 is 13 amino acids long. Trimming removed 5 bases from V and 3 bases from J, with 11 bases in between. In germline, CDR1 is SGHNT, CDR2 YENEEA. The CDR3 DNA reads as TGTGCCAGCAGCCCCCAGGACAGCTACGAGCAGTACTTC. Translating it yields CASSPQDSYEQYF.

The V and J genes are TRBV2 and TRBJ2-4, with D perhaps TRBD2 (5 bases). The CDR3 is 16 residues long. From germline, CDR1 is SNHLY and CDR2 FYNNEI. V lost 6 bases, J lost 0 bases, and 15 bases lay in between. In DNA, the CDR3 is TGTGCCAGCAGGGGAGTACTTGGTCTAGCCAAAAACATTCAGTACTTC. Translated: CASRGVLGLAKNIQYF.

The rearrangement joins TRBV13 to TRBJ2-1, with TRBD2 matching 10 bases. V lost 8 bases, J lost 4 bases, and 5 bases stayed unmatched. Per the germline V gene, CDR1 is PRHDT and CDR2 is FYEKMQ (reference sequence). The CDR3 consists of 14 residues. DNA for the CDR3: TGTGCCAGCTCCCCGGGACTAGCGTACAATGAGCAGTTCTTC. Its protein product is CASSPGLAYNEQFF. The full variable domain, with the rest looked up from reference TRBV13 and TRBJ2-1, is AAGVIQSPRHLIKEKRETATLKCYPIPRHDTVYWYQQGPGQDPQFLISFYEKMQSDKGSIPDRFSAQQFSDYHSELNMSSLELGDSALYFCASSPGLAYNEQFFGPGTRLTVL.

The chain has TRBV27 and TRBJ2-5, with D unresolved. The CDR3 totals 15 residues. The germline V gene encodes CDR1 MNHEY and CDR2 SMNVEV (reference sequence). Trimming pared 0 bases from V and 5 bases from J, leaving 13 bases between. CDR3 coding DNA: TGTGCCAGCAGTTTATCCGTCTCCGCCCGGGAGACCCAGTACTTC. This encodes CASSLSVSARETQYF.

In DNA form, the CDR3 reads TGCGCCAGCAGCTTGAACGCTAATTCGGCACAGGTCTATGGCTACACCTTC. Translation gives CASSLNANSAQVYGYTF. The chain carries TRBV5-1 and TRBJ1-2, with D maybe TRBD1 (5 bases). Germline V gene data show CDR1 as SGHRS and CDR2 as YFSETQ. The V end was cut by 1 base, the J end by 4 bases, with 20 bases between. The CDR3 consists of 17 residues. Full variable domain (rest looked up from reference TRBV5-1 and TRBJ1-2): KAGVTQTPRYLIKTRGQQVTLSCSPISGHRSVSWYQQTPGQGLQFLFEYFSETQRNKGNFPGRFSGRQFSNSRSEMNVSTLELGDSALYLCASSLNANSAQVYGYTFGSGTRLTVV.

Regarding this clone: Relative to the germline gene, one junction end is altered; a read error may explain this. The V call is TRBV7-7, the J call TRBJ2-2; the D gene could be TRBD1 or TRBD2 (5 bases each). Germline V lookup: CDR1 SSHAT, CDR2 FNYEAQ (reference sequence). There are 13 residues in the CDR3. The CDR3 loop reads CASSLGETGELFF. CDR3 coding DNA: TGTGCTAGCAGCTTAGGGGAGACCGGGGAGCTGTTTTTT.